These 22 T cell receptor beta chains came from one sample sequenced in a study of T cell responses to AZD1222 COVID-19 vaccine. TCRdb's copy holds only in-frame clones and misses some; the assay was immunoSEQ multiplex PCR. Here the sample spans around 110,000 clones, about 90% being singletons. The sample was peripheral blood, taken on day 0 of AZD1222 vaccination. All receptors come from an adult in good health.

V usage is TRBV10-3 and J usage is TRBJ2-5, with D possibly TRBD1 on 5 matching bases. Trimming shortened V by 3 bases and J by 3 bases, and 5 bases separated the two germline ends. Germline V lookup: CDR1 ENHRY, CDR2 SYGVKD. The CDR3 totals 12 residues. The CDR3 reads CAISDREETQYF. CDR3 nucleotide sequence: TGTGCCATCAGTGACAGGGAAGAGACCCAGTACTTC.

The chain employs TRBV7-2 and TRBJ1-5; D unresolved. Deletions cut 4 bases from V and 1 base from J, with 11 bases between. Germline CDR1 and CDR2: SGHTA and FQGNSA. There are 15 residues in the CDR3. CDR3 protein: CASSSEAGSNQPQHF. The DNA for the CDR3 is TGTGCCAGCAGCTCGGAGGCGGGAAGCAATCAGCCCCAGCATTTT.

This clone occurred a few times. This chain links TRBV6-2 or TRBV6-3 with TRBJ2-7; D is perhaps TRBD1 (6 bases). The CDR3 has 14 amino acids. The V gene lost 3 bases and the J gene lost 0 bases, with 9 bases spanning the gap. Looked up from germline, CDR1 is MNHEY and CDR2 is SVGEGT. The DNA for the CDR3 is TGTGCCAGCAGTTATCAGGACAGCTCCTACGAGCAGTACTTC. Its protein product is CASSYQDSSYEQYF.

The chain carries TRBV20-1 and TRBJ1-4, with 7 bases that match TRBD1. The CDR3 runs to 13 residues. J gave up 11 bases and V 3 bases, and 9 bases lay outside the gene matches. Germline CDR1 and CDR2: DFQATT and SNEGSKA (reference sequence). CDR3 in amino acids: CSASASGQAKLFF. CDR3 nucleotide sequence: TGCAGTGCTAGTGCCTCCGGACAGGCGAAACTGTTTTTT.

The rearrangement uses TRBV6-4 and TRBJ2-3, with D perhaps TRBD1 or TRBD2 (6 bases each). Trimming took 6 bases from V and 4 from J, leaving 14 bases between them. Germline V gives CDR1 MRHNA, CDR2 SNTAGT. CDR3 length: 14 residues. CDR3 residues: CASSLNGGADTQYF. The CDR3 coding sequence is TGTGCCAGCAGCCTTAACGGGGGCGCAGATACGCAGTATTTT.

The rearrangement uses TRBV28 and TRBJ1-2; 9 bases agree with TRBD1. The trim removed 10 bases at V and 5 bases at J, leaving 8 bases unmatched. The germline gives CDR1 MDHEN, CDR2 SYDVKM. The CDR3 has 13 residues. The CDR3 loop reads CAITGGGRYGYTF. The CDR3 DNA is TGTGCCATTACAGGGGGCGGACGGTATGGCTACACCTTC.

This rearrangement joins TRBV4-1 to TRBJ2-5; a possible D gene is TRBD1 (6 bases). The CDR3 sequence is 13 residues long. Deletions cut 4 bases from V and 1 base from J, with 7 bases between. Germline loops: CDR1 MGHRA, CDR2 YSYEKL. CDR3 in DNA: TGCGCCAGCAGCCGGGGGCCCCAAGAGACCCAGTACTTC. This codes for CASSRGPQETQYF.

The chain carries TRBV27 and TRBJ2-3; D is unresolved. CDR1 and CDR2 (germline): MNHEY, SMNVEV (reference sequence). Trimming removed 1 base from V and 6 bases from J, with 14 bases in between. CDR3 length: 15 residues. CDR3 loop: CASSLLTGSGDTQYF. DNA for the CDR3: TGTGCCAGCAGTTTATTAACCGGAAGTGGGGATACGCAGTATTTT.

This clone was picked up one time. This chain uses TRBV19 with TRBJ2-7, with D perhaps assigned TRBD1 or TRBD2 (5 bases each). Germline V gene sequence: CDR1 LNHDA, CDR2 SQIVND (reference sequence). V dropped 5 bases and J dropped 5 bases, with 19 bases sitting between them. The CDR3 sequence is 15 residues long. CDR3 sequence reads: CASSEQAPPGNEQYF. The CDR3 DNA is TGTGCCAGTAGTGAACAGGCTCCGCCGGGGAACGAGCAGTACTTC.

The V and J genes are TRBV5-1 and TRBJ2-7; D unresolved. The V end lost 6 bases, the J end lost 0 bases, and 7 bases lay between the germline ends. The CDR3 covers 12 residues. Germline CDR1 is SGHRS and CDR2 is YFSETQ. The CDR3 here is CASTGPSYEQYF. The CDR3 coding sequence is TGCGCCAGCACGGGCCCCTCCTACGAGCAGTACTTC.

The CDR3 DNA is TGTGCCAGCAGCCCCCCGCCCGGGGGAATCTCTGGGGCCAACGTCCTGACTTTC. Translating it yields CASSPPPGGISGANVLTF. The chain is built from TRBV7-2 and TRBJ2-6; tentative D call: TRBD2 (6 bases). Per germline, CDR1 SGHTA and CDR2 FQGNSA. V gave up 5 bases and J gave up 0 bases, with 17 bases separating them. The CDR3 is made up of 18 amino acids.

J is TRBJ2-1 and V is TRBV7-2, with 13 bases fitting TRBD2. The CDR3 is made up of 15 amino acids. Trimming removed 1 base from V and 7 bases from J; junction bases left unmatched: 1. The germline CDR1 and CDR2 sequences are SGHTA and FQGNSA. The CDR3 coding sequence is TGTGCCAGCAGCTTAGGGACTAGCGGGGGAAATGAGCAGTTCTTC. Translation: CASSLGTSGGNEQFF.

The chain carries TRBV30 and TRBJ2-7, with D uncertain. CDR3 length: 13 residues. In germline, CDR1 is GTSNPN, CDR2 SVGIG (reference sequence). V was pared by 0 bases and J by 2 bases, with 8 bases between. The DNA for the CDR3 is TGTGCCTGGAGTGTAAAAGGCGCCTACGAGCAGTACTTC. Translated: CAWSVKGAYEQYF.

CDR3 sequence reads: CASSEGQGVTEAFF. For the CDR3, the DNA is TGTGCCAGCAGTGAGGGACAGGGAGTCACTGAAGCTTTCTTT. The J gene is TRBJ1-1, the V gene TRBV2, with 9 bases fitting TRBD1. J lost 4 bases, V lost 3 bases, and 3 bases had no gene match. CDR3 size: 14 residues. Germline V CDR1 and CDR2: SNHLY, FYNNEI.

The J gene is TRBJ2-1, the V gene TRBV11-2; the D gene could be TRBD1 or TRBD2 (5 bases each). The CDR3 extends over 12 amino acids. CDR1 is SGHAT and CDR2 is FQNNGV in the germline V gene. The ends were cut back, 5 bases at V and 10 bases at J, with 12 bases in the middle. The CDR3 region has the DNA TGTGCCAGCAGCAATGGGGGTGGCGAGCAGTTCTTC. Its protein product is CASSNGGGEQFF. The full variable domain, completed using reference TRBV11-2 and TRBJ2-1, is EAGVAQSPRYKIIEKRQSVAFWCNPISGHATLYWYQQILGQGPKLLIQFQNNGVVDDSQLPKDRFSAERLKGVDSTLKIQPAKLEDSAVYLCASSNGGGEQFFGPGTRLTVL.

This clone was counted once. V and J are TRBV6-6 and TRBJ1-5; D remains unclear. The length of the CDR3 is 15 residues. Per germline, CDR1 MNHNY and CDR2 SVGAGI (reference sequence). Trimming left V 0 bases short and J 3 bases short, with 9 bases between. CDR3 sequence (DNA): TGTGCCAGCAGTTACTCGTCAGAGGTCAATCAGCCCCAGCATTTT. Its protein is CASSYSSEVNQPQHF.

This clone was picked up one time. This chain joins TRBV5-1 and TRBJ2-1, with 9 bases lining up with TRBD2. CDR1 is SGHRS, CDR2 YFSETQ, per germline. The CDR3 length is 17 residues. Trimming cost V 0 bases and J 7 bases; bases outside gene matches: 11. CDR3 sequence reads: CASSLAGWAGGQNEQFF. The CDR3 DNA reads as TGCGCCAGCAGCTTGGCCGGCTGGGCGGGGGGGCAGAATGAGCAGTTCTTC.

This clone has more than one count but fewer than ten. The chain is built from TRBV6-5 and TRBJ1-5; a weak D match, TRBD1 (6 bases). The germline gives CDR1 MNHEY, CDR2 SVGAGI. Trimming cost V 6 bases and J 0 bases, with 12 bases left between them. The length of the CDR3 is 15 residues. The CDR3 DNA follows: TGTGCCAGCAGGGCACAGGGTAGTAGCAATCAGCCCCAGCATTTT. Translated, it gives CASRAQGSSNQPQHF.

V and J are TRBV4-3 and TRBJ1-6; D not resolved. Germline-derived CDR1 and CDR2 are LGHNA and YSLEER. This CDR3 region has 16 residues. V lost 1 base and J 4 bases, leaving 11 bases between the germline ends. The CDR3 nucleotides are TGCGCCAGCAGCCAAGTGGGCACTCCTTATAATTCACCCCTCCACTTT. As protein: CASSQVGTPYNSPLHF.

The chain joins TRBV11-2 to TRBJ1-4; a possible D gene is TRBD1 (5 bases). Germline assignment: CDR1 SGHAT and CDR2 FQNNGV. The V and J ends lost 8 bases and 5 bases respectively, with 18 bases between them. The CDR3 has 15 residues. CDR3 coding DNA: TGTGCCAGCTACGACGGGGACGGGATAAATGAAAAACTGTTTTTT. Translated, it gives CASYDGDGINEKLFF.

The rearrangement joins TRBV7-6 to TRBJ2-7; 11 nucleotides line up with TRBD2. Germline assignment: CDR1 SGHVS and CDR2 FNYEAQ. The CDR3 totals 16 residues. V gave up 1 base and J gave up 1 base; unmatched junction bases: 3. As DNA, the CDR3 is TGTGCCAGCAGCTTAGTAGCGGGGGGGCCGTCCTACGAGCAGTACTTC. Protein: CASSLVAGGPSYEQYF.

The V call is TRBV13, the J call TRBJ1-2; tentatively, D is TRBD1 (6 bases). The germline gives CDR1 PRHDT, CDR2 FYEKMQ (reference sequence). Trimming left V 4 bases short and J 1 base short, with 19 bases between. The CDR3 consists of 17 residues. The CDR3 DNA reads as TGTGCCAGCAGCTCCAATCAGGGGACTCAAAGTAACTATGGCTACACCTTC. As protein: CASSSNQGTQSNYGYTF. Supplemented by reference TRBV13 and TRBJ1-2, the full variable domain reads AAGVIQSPRHLIKEKRETATLKCYPIPRHDTVYWYQQGPGQDPQFLISFYEKMQSDKGSIPDRFSAQQFSDYHSELNMSSLELGDSALYFCASSSNQGTQSNYGYTFGSGTRLTVV.